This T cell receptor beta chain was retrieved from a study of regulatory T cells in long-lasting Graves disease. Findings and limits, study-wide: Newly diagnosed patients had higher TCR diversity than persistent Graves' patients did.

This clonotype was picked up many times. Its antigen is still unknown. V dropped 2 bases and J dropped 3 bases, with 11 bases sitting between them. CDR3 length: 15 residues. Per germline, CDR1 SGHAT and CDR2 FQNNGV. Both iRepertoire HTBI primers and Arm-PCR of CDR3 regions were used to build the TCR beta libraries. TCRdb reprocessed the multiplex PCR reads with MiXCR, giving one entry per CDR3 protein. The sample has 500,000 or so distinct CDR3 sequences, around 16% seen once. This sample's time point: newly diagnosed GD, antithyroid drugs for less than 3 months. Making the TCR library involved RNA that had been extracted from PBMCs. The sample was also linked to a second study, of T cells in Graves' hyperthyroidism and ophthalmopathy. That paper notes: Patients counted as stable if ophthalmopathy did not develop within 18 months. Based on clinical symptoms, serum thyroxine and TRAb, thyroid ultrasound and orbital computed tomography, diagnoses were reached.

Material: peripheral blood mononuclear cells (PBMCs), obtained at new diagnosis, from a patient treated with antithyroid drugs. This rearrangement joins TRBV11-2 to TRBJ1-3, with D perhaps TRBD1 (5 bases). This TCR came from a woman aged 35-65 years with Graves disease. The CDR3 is CASSLLGTFGNTIYF. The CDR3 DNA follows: TGTGCCAGCAGCTTATTGGGGACGTTTGGAAACACCATATATTTT.